This T cell receptor (beta chain) comes out of a study of T cell responses to AZD1222 COVID-19 vaccine. TCRdb keeps only in-frame clones here, not all; method: immunoSEQ multiplex PCR. The sample lists roughly 120,000 clones, approximately 85% occurring once. Trimming stripped 5 bases from V and 3 bases from J, with 17 bases between. The CDR3 totals 16 residues. Germline assignment: CDR1 MNHNY and CDR2 SVGAGI (reference sequence). The chain uses TRBV6-6 and TRBJ1-3; tentative D call: TRBD1 (6 bases). This sequence originates from an adult in good health. The source was peripheral blood, collected on day 0 of AZD1222 vaccination. CDR3 region: CASSPNQQGDGNTIYF. In DNA, the CDR3 is TGTGCCAGCAGTCCAAACCAACAGGGAGATGGAAACACCATATATTTT.